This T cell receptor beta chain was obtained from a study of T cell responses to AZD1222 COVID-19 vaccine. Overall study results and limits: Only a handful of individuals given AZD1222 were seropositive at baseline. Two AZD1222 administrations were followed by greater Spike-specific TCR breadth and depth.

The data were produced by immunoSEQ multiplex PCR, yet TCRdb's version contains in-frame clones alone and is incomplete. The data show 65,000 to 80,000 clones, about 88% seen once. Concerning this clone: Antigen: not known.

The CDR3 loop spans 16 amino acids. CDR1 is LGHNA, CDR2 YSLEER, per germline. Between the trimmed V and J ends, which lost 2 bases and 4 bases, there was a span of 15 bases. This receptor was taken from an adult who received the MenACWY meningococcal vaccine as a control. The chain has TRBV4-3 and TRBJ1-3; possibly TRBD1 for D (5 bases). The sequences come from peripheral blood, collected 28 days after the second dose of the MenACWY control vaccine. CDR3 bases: TGCGCCAGCAGCCAATCCGGGACGCCGGCGGGAAACACCATATATTTT. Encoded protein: CASSQSGTPAGNTIYF.